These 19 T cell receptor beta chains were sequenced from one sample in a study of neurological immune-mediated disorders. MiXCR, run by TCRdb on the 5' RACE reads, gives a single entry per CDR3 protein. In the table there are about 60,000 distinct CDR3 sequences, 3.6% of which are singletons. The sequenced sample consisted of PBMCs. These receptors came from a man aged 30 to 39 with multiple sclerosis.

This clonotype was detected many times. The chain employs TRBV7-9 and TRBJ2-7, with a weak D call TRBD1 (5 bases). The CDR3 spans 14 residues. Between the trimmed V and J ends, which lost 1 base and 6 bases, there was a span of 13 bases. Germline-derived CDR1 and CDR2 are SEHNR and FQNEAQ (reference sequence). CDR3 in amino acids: CASSLGAGIIEQYF. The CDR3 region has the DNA TGTGCCAGCAGCTTAGGCGCAGGGATCATCGAGCAGTACTTC. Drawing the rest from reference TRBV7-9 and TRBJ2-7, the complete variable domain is DTGVSQNPRHKITKRGQNVTFRCDPISEHNRLYWYRQTLGQGPEFLTYFQNEAQLEKSRLLSDRFSAERPKGSFSTLEIQRTEQGDSAMYLCASSLGAGIIEQYFGPGTRLTVT.

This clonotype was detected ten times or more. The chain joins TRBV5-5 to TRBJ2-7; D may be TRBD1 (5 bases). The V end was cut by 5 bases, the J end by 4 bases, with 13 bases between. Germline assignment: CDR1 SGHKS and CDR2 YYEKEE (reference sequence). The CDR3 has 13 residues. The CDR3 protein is CASRGREGYEQYF. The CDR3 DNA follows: TGTGCCAGCAGAGGCAGGGAAGGGTACGAGCAGTACTTC. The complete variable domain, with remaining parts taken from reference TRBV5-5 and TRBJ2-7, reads DAGVTQSPTHLIKTRGQQVTLRCSPISGHKSVSWYQQVLGQGPQFIFQYYEKEERGRGNFPDRFSARQFPNYSSELNVNALLLGDSALYLCASRGREGYEQYFGPGTRLTVT.

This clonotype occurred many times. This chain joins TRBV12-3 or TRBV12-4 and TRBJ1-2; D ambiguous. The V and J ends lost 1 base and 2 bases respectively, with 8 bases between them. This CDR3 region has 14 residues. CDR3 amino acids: CASSLDSPNYGYTF. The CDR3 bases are TGTGCCAGCAGTTTAGACAGCCCGAACTATGGCTACACCTTC.

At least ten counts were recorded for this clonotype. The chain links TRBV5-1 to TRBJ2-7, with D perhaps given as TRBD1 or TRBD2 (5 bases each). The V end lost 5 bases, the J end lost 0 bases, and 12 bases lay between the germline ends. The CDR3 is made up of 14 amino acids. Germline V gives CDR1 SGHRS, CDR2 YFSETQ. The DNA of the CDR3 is TGCGCCAGCAGTGAGGGGTTCCTCTCCTACGAGCAGTACTTC. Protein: CASSEGFLSYEQYF.

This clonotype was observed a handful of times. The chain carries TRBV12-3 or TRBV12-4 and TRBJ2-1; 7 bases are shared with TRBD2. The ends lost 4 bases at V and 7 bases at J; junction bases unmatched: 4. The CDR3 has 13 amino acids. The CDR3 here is CASSYLAENEQFF. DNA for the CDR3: TGTGCCAGCAGTTACCTAGCGGAGAATGAGCAGTTCTTC.

The CDR3 loop reads CASSVRRDEAFF. In DNA form, the CDR3 reads TGCGCCAGCAGTGTTCGGAGGGATGAAGCTTTCTTT. The chain has TRBV10-2 and TRBJ1-1; D gene unclear. Per the germline V gene, CDR1 is WSHSY and CDR2 is SAAADI. The CDR3 has 12 residues. The V and J ends lost 4 bases and 7 bases respectively, with 10 bases between them.

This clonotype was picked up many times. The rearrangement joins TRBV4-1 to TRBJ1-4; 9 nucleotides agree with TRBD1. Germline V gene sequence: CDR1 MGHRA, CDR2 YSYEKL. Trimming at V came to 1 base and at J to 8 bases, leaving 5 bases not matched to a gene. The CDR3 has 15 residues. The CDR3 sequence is CASSQGSTGGEKLFF. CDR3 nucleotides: TGCGCCAGCAGCCAAGGTTCGACAGGGGGAGAAAAACTGTTTTTT.

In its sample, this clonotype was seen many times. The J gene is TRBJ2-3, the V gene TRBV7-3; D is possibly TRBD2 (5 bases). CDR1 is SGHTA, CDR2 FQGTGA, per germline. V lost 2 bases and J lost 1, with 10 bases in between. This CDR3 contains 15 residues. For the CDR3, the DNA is TGTGCCAGCAGCTTAGACGGGGTCCGCACAGATACGCAGTATTTT. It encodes CASSLDGVRTDTQYF.

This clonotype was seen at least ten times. The CDR3 sequence: CASSRQGGNEQFF. CDR3 DNA: TGCGCCAGCAGCCGACAGGGAGGCAATGAGCAGTTCTTC. The chain couples TRBV5-1 to TRBJ2-1, with D possibly TRBD1 on 7 matching bases. The V and J ends lost 4 bases and 6 bases respectively, with 11 bases between them. CDR3 size: 13 residues. Germline CDR1 SGHRS, CDR2 YFSETQ.

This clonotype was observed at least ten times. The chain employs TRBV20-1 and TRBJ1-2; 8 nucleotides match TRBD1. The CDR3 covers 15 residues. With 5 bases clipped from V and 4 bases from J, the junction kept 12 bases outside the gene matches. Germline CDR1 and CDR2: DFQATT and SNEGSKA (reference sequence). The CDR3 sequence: CSAPSDREGGYGYTF. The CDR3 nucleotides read TGCAGTGCTCCGTCGGACAGGGAAGGCGGCTATGGCTACACCTTC.

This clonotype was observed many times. The CDR3 loop reads CSARAGQGLVYEQYF. The CDR3, as DNA: TGCAGTGCTAGAGCCGGACAGGGTTTAGTCTACGAGCAGTACTTC. V and J are TRBV20-1 and TRBJ2-7, with 8 bases fitting TRBD1. Trimming cost V 1 base and J 3 bases; bases outside gene matches: 8. Germline CDR1 is DFQATT and CDR2 is SNEGSKA (reference sequence). The CDR3 covers 15 residues.

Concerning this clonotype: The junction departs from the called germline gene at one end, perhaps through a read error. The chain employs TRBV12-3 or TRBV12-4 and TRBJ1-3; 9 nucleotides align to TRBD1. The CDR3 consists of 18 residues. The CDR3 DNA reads TGTGCCAGCAGTTTATCGCCGGGACAGGGTCAGTCCGGAAACACCATCTATTTT. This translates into CASSLSPGQGQSGNTIYF.

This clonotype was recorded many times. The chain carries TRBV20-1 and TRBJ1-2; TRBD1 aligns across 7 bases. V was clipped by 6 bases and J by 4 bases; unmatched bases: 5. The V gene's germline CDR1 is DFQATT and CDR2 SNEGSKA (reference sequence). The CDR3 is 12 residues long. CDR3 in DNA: TGCAGTGCCTTACAGGGGAGCTATGGCTACACCTTC. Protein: CSALQGSYGYTF.

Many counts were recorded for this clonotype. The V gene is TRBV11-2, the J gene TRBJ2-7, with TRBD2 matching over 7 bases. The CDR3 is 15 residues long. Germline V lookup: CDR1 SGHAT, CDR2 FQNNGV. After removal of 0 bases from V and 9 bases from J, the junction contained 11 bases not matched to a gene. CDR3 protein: CASSLDPGAGIGQYF. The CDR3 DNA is TGTGCCAGCAGCTTAGATCCCGGAGCGGGGATTGGGCAGTACTTC.

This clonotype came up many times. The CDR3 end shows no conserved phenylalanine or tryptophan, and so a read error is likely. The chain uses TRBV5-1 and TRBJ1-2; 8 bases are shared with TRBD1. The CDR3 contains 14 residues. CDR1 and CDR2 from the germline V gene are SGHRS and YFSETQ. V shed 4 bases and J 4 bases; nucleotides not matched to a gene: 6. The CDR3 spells CASSGQGHGYGYTC. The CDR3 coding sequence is TGCGCCAGCAGCGGACAGGGTCACGGCTATGGCTACACCTGC.

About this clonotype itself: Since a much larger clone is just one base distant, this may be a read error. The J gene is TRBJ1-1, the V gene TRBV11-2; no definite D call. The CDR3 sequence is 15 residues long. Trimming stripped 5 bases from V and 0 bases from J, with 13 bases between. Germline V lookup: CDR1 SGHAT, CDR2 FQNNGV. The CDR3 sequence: CASSHRREMNTEAFF. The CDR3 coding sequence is TGTGCCAGCAGCCACCGACGGGAAATGAACACTGAAGCTTTCTTT.

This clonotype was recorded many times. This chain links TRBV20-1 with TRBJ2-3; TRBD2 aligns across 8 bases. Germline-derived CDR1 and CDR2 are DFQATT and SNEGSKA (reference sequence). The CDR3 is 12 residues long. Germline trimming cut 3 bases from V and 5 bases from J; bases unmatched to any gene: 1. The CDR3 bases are TGCAGTGCTAGCGGGGGGGGAGATACGCAGTATTTT. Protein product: CSASGGGDTQYF.

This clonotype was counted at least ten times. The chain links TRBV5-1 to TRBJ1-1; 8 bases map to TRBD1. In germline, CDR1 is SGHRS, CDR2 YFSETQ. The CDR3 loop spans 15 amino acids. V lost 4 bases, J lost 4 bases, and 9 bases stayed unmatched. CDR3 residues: CASSQSGTGPTEAFF. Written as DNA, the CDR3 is TGCGCCAGCAGCCAATCCGGGACAGGACCCACTGAAGCTTTCTTT.

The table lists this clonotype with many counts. The CDR3: CASTTYGVNQPQHF. The DNA for the CDR3 is TGTGCCAGCACCACTTACGGTGTGAATCAGCCCCAGCATTTT. The J gene is TRBJ1-5, the V gene TRBV7-2; D not resolved. Germline V gene sequence: CDR1 SGHTA, CDR2 FQGNSA. Between the trimmed V and J ends, which lost 7 bases and 4 bases, there was a span of 14 bases. This CDR3 spans 14 amino acids.